This entry lists 5 T cell receptor beta chains sequenced from one sample in a study of cytomegalovirus exposure and HLA in healthy donors. The PCR ran on 60 Vbeta and 13 Jbeta primers. The repertoire was sequenced with immunoSEQ multiplex PCR; TCRdb's copy has only in-frame clones and lacks some. The table shows under 200,000 clones, with about 75% occurring only once. Sequencing was carried out using PBMCs. The receptors here all came from a male donor in good health and CMV-seronegative.

The chain uses TRBV7-9 and TRBJ2-1; 12 bases are shared with TRBD1. Germline CDR1 SEHNR, CDR2 FQNEAQ (reference sequence). With 1 base clipped from V and 9 bases from J, the junction kept 4 bases outside the gene matches. This CDR3 contains 15 residues. This chain's CDR3 is CASSLGDRGLGEQFF. DNA for the CDR3: TGTGCCAGCAGCTTAGGGGACAGGGGGCTGGGTGAGCAGTTCTTC.

V and J are TRBV9 and TRBJ1-1, with a weak D call TRBD1 (5 bases). The germline CDR1 and CDR2 sequences are SGDLS and YYNGEE. With 1 base removed from V and 6 bases from J, the gap between germline ends came to 13 bases. The CDR3 totals 14 residues. The chain's CDR3 is CASSVTGMGSEAFF. For the CDR3, the DNA is TGTGCCAGCAGCGTAACAGGAATGGGGTCTGAAGCTTTCTTT.

A word on this clone: One junction end does not reproduce the germline sequence, and a read error may be involved. The chain links TRBV7-9 to TRBJ2-1, with TRBD2 matching over 8 bases. Per germline, CDR1 SEHNR and CDR2 FQNEAQ (reference sequence). This CDR3 contains 18 residues. The CDR3, as DNA: TGTTCCAGCAGCTTTAGGGGGGCCGGGGGGGACTCAAACAATGAGCAGTTCTTC. This sequence encodes CSSSFRGAGGDSNNEQFF.

CDR3 region: CSIMGGSEKTQYF. CDR3 nucleotide sequence: TGCAGCATCATGGGGGGGTCGGAAAAGACCCAGTACTTC. This chain connects TRBV29-1 to TRBJ2-5; 7 nucleotides line up with TRBD2. The CDR3 is 13 amino acids. Per germline, CDR1 SQVTM and CDR2 ANQGSEA. The J segment lost 6 bases and the V segment lost 8 bases, leaving 12 bases of the junction unmatched.

The V and J genes are TRBV5-4 and TRBJ2-5; 10 positions agree with TRBD2. The end of the DNA is better explained by TRBJ2-7, so the J call may be wrong. The germline V gene has CDR1 SGHNT and CDR2 YYREEE (reference sequence). The CDR3 extends over 15 amino acids. The CDR3 protein is CASSSGTSVTYEQYF. The CDR3 DNA follows: TGTGCCAGCAGCTCCGGGACTAGCGTAACCTACGAGCAGTACTTC.